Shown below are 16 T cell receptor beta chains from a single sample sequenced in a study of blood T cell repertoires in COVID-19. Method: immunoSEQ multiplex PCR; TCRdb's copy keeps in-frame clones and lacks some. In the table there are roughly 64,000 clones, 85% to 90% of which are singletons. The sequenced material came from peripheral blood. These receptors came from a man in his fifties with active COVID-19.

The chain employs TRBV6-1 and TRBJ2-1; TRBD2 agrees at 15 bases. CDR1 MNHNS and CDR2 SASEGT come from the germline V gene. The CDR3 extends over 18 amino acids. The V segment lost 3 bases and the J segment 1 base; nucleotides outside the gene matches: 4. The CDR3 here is CASSDPGLAGGSYNEQFF. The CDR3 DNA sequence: TGTGCCAGCAGTGACCCGGGACTAGCGGGGGGATCCTACAATGAGCAGTTCTTC.

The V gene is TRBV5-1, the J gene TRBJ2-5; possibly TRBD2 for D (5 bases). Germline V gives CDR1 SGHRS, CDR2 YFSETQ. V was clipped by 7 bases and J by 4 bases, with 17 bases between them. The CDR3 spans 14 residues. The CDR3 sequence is CASSAGGPGETQYF. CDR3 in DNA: TGCGCCAGCTCGGCGGGCGGGCCCGGAGAGACCCAGTACTTC.

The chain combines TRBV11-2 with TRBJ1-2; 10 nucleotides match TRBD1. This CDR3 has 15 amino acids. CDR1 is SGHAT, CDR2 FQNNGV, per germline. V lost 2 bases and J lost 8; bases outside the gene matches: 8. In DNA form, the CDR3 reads TGTGCCAGCAGCTTACTGACAGGGGGCGTAGGAGGCTACACCTTC. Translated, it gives CASSLLTGGVGGYTF.

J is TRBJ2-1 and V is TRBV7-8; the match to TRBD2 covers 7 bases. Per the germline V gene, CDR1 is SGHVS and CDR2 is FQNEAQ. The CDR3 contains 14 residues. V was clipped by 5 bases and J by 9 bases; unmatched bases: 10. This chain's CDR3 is CASSEELASPEQFF. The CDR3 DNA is TGTGCCAGCAGCGAGGAACTAGCGTCTCCTGAGCAGTTCTTC.

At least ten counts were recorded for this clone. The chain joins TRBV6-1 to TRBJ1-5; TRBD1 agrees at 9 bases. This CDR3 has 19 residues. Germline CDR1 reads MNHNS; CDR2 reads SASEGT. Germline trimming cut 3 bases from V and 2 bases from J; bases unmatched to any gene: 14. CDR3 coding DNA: TGTGCCAGCAGTGATCAACCGGGACAGGGTTGGAAGCGCAATCAGCCCCAGCATTTT. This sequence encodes CASSDQPGQGWKRNQPQHF.

The CDR3 region is CASSYRGPGQGRYEQFF. The CDR3 bases are TGTGCCAGCAGTTATCGGGGGCCGGGACAGGGCCGATATGAGCAGTTCTTC. V usage is TRBV6-2 or TRBV6-3 and J usage is TRBJ2-1, with TRBD1 matching 9 bases. V lost 3 bases, J lost 8 bases, and 14 bases stayed unmatched. There are 17 residues in the CDR3. Germline loops: CDR1 MNHEY, CDR2 SVGEGT.

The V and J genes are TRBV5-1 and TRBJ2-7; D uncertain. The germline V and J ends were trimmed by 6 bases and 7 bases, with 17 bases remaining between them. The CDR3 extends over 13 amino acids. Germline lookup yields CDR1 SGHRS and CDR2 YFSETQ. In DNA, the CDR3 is TGCGCCAGCACTTGGCAGACGGGTTCAGAGCAGTACTTC. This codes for CASTWQTGSEQYF.

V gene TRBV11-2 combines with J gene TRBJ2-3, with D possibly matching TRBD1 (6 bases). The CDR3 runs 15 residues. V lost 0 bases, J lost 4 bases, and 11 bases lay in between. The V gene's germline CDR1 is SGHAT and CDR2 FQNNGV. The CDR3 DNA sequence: TGTGCCAGCAGCTTAGATCCCGCAGGGGCAGATACGCAGTATTTT. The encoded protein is CASSLDPAGADTQYF.

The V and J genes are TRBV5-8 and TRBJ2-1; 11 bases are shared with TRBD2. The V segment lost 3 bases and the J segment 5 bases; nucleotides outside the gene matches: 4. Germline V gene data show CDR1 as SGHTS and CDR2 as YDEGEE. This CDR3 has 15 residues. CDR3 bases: TGTGCCAGCAGCTCTAGCGGGAGGCCCGACAATGAGCAGTTCTTC. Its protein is CASSSSGRPDNEQFF. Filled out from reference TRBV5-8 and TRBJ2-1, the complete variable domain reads EAGVTQSPTHLIKTRGQQATLRCSPISGHTSVYWYQQALGLGLQFLLWYDEGEERNRGNFPPRFSGRQFPNYSSELNVNALELEDSALYLCASSSSGRPDNEQFFGPGTRLTVL.

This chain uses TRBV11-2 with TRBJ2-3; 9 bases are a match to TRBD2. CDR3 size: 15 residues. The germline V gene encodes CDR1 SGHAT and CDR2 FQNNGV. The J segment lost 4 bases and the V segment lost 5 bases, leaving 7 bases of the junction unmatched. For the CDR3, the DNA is TGTGCCAGCAGCCCGAGCGGGGGGCGCTCAGATACGCAGTATTTT. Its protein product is CASSPSGGRSDTQYF.

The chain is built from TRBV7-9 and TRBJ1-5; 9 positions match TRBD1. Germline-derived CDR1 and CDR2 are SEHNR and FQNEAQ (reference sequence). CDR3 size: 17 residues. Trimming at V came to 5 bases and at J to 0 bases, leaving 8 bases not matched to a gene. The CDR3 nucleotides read TGTGCCAGCAGCCCGGACAGGGGACGATATAGCAATCAGCCCCAGCATTTT. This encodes CASSPDRGRYSNQPQHF. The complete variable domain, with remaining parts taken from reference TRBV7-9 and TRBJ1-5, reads DTGVSQNPRHKITKRGQNVTFRCDPISEHNRLYWYRQTLGQGPEFLTYFQNEAQLEKSRLLSDRFSAERPKGSFSTLEIQRTEQGDSAMYLCASSPDRGRYSNQPQHFGDGTRLSIL.

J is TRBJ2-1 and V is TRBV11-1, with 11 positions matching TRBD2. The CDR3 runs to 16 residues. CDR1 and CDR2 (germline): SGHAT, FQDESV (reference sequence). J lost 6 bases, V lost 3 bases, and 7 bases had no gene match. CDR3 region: CASSFASGGRSNEQFF. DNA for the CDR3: TGTGCCAGCAGCTTTGCTAGCGGGGGGCGATCCAATGAGCAGTTCTTC.

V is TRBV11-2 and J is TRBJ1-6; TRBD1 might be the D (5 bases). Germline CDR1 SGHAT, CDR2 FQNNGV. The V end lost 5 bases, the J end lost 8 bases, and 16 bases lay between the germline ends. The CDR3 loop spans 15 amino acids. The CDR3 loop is CASSQAGGGYSPLHF. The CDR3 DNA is TGTGCCAGCAGCCAAGCCGGGGGAGGATATTCACCCCTCCACTTT.

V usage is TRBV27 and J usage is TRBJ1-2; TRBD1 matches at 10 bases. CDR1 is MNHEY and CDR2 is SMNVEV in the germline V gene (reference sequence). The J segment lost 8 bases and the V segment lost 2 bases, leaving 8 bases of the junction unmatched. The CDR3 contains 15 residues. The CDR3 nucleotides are TGTGCCAGCAGTTTACGACAGGGGGCAACGAGAGGCTACACCTTC. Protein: CASSLRQGATRGYTF.

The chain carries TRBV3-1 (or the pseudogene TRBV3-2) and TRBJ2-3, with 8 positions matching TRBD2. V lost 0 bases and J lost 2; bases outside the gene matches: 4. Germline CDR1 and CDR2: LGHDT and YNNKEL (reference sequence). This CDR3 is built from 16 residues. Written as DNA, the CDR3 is TGTGCCAGCAGCCAAGAGGGAGCGGGAGTCACAGATACGCAGTATTTT. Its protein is CASSQEGAGVTDTQYF.

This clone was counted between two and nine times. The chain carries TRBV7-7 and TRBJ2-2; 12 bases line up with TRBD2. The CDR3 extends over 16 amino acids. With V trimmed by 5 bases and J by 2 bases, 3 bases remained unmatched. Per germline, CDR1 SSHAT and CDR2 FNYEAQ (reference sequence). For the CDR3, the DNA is TGTGCCAGCAGCACAGGACTAGCGGGAAACACCGGGGAGCTGTTTTTT. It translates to CASSTGLAGNTGELFF.